Below, 24 T cell receptor beta chains from the same sample are listed, as sequenced in a study of cytomegalovirus exposure and HLA in healthy donors. Vbeta (60) and Jbeta (13) primers were used in the PCR. Repertoires were generated with immunoSEQ multiplex PCR, while TCRdb's copy carries only in-frame clones and drops some. Of about 200,000 clones in the sample, 65% to 90% are singletons; the top ten hold approximately 0.31%. What was sequenced was PBMCs. The source of these receptors is a woman aged 30 to 39 in good health and CMV-seronegative.

The chain uses TRBV5-5 and TRBJ2-1; 9 positions agree with TRBD1. J gave up 8 bases and V 2 bases, and 8 bases lay outside the gene matches. This CDR3 contains 15 residues. Germline-derived CDR1 and CDR2 are SGHKS and YYEKEE (reference sequence). CDR3 in amino acids: CASSLSGTGKYEQFF. The CDR3 DNA sequence: TGTGCCAGCAGCTTATCTGGGACAGGGAAGTATGAGCAGTTCTTC. The variable domain in full, completed from reference TRBV5-5 and TRBJ2-1, reads DAGVTQSPTHLIKTRGQQVTLRCSPISGHKSVSWYQQVLGQGPQFIFQYYEKEERGRGNFPDRFSARQFPNYSSELNVNALLLGDSALYLCASSLSGTGKYEQFFGPGTRLTVL.

V is TRBV28 and J is TRBJ1-2; D may be TRBD1 (5 bases). The CDR3 spans 14 residues. Germline loops: CDR1 MDHEN, CDR2 SYDVKM. The V end was cut by 2 bases, the J end by 4 bases, with 11 bases between. The CDR3 nucleotides are TGTGCCAGCAGTTTAGGAGGGGTGGGCTATGGCTACACCTTC. Protein sequence: CASSLGGVGYGYTF.

J is TRBJ1-1 and V is TRBV18; unclear D gene. Per the germline V gene, CDR1 is KGHSH and CDR2 is LQKENI. The V gene lost 1 base and the J gene lost 0 bases, with 9 bases spanning the gap. This CDR3 is 15 amino acids long. The CDR3 DNA sequence: TGTGCCAGCTCACCACGGGAGGATATGAACACTGAAGCTTTCTTT. Amino acid sequence: CASSPREDMNTEAFF.

This clone was seen more than once but under ten times. This chain uses TRBV6-1 with TRBJ2-3; D possibly corresponds to TRBD1 (5 bases). Germline-derived CDR1 and CDR2 are MNHNS and SASEGT. V was pared by 3 bases and J by 5 bases, with 6 bases between. The CDR3 totals 12 residues. The CDR3 sequence is CASSDRVDTQYF. The CDR3 DNA reads as TGTGCCAGCAGTGACAGGGTAGATACGCAGTATTTT.

The chain recombines TRBV5-1 with TRBJ2-2; maybe TRBD1 (7 bases). V was pared by 1 base and J by 4 bases, with 20 bases between. The CDR3 runs 18 residues. The germline V gene encodes CDR1 SGHRS and CDR2 YFSETQ. The CDR3 nucleotides are TGCGCCAGCAGCTTGCCCGTCGCGGCGGGACAGAGCACCGGGGAGCTGTTTTTT. Protein sequence: CASSLPVAAGQSTGELFF.

This clone has just one count. This chain links TRBV29-1 with TRBJ1-2; TRBD1 might be the D (5 bases). The V and J ends lost 5 bases and 4 bases respectively, with 8 bases between them. CDR1 is SQVTM, CDR2 ANQGSEA, per germline. The CDR3 contains 11 residues. The CDR3 is CSVIDSYGYTF. CDR3 in DNA: TGCAGCGTTATCGACAGCTATGGCTACACCTTC.

This sequence joins TRBV4-1 and TRBJ2-3; 8 bases fit TRBD1. Trimming cost V 4 bases and J 4 bases; bases outside gene matches: 10. This CDR3 is built from 16 residues. CDR1 is MGHRA and CDR2 is YSYEKL in the germline V gene. The CDR3, as DNA: TGCGCCAGCAGCCTACGGACAGGGCCGGCGTCAGATACGCAGTATTTT. Its translation: CASSLRTGPASDTQYF.

This clone was picked up a small number of times. V gene TRBV25-1 combines with J gene TRBJ1-1; maybe TRBD1 (5 bases). Trimming left V 4 bases short and J 3 bases short, with 12 bases between. Germline V lookup: CDR1 MGHDK, CDR2 SYGVNS. The CDR3 is 14 amino acids. CDR3 bases: TGTGCCAGCAGTGTGGGGCTACGGGACACTGAAGCTTTCTTT. Translating it yields CASSVGLRDTEAFF.

The chain joins TRBV9 to TRBJ2-5; 10 positions match TRBD1. This CDR3 has 15 residues. CDR1 and CDR2 (germline): SGDLS, YYNGEE. V shed 0 bases, J shed 5 bases, and the junction held 4 bases outside the gene matches. For the CDR3, the DNA is TGTGCCAGCAGCGTAGGAGAGACAGGGGGCGAGACCCAGTACTTC. Its translation is CASSVGETGGETQYF.

The rearrangement links TRBV2 to TRBJ2-5; possible D gene TRBD2, 5 bases. The J call could be wrong; TRBJ2-7 is a better fit for the DNA end. The CDR3 loop spans 12 amino acids. Germline V gene sequence: CDR1 SNHLY, CDR2 FYNNEI. The CDR3 DNA sequence: TGTGCCAGCAAGCGGATCTCCTACGAGCAGTACTTC. Translation: CASKRISYEQYF.

This chain uses TRBV18 with TRBJ2-5; 11 bases match TRBD1. The V and J ends lost 3 bases and 3 bases, in that order; junction bases with no gene match: 3. This CDR3 is built from 15 residues. Per germline, CDR1 KGHSH and CDR2 LQKENI. The CDR3 loop reads CASSPGTGGKETQYF. In DNA, the CDR3 is TGTGCCAGCTCACCTGGGACAGGGGGTAAAGAGACCCAGTACTTC.

This sequence joins TRBV7-9 and TRBJ2-7; TRBD1 matches at 10 bases. The J segment lost 6 bases and the V segment lost 1 base, leaving 3 bases of the junction unmatched. CDR3 length: 14 amino acids. Germline assignment: CDR1 SEHNR and CDR2 FQNEAQ (reference sequence). The CDR3 region has the DNA TGTGCCAGCAGCTTAGGGGACAGGGGAGGCGAGCAGTACTTC. Protein: CASSLGDRGGEQYF. The full variable domain, its missing parts supplied by reference TRBV7-9 and TRBJ2-7, is DTGVSQNPRHKITKRGQNVTFRCDPISEHNRLYWYRQTLGQGPEFLTYFQNEAQLEKSRLLSDRFSAERPKGSFSTLEIQRTEQGDSAMYLCASSLGDRGGEQYFGPGTRLTVT.

The J gene is TRBJ2-7, the V gene TRBV27, with 8 nucleotides matching TRBD1. Germline V gives CDR1 MNHEY, CDR2 SMNVEV (reference sequence). The CDR3 has 15 amino acids. Trimming removed 2 bases from V and 3 bases from J; junction bases left unmatched: 6. The CDR3 protein is CASSLAGTGIYEQYF. The CDR3, as DNA: TGTGCCAGCAGTTTAGCAGGGACAGGTATCTACGAGCAGTACTTC.

In its sample, this clone was seen once. The rearrangement links TRBV7-2 to TRBJ2-3; 13 bases align to TRBD2. This CDR3 is 18 amino acids long. Trimming took 1 base from V and 4 from J; bases not matched to a gene: 8. Germline lookup yields CDR1 SGHTA and CDR2 FQGNSA. CDR3 nucleotides: TGTGCCAGCAGCTTAGATACTAGCGGGGGGGGCCTATCAGATACGCAGTATTTT. Its protein product is CASSLDTSGGGLSDTQYF.

The chain joins TRBV4-2 to TRBJ2-2; 9 bases match TRBD2. The CDR3 runs 15 residues. The V and J ends lost 1 base and 6 bases, in that order; junction bases with no gene match: 3. The V gene's germline CDR1 is LGHNA and CDR2 YNFKEQ. CDR3 amino acids: CASSQVIAGAGELFF. The CDR3 nucleotides read TGTGCCAGCAGCCAAGTGATAGCGGGAGCCGGGGAGCTGTTTTTT.

The chain combines TRBV10-2 with TRBJ2-7; 11 positions match TRBD2. The CDR3 sequence is 14 residues long. The junction had 2 bases not matched to a gene; V was cut back by 7 bases and J by 0 bases. The germline CDR1 and CDR2 sequences are WSHSY and SAAADI. CDR3 DNA sequence: TGCGCCAGCACTACTAGCGGGAGCTCCTACGAGCAGTACTTC. It codes for CASTTSGSSYEQYF.

The chain carries TRBV28 and TRBJ2-1, with 9 bases fitting TRBD2. Losses at the gene ends were 3 bases for V and 9 bases for J; bases not matched to a gene: 12. The CDR3 is made up of 16 amino acids. CDR1 is MDHEN and CDR2 is SYDVKM in the germline V gene. CDR3 residues: CASSFGGAGGRREQFF. Written as DNA, the CDR3 is TGTGCCAGCAGTTTCGGTGGCGCGGGAGGGAGGCGTGAGCAGTTCTTC.

V is TRBV5-1 and J is TRBJ2-3, with unresolved D. Germline CDR1 SGHRS, CDR2 YFSETQ. V lost 0 bases, J lost 7 bases, and 9 bases lay in between. The CDR3 covers 13 residues. This CDR3 reads CASSLDSLYTQYF. CDR3 nucleotide sequence: TGCGCCAGCAGCTTGGACAGTCTCTATACGCAGTATTTT.

V is TRBV14 and J is TRBJ2-1; no definite D call. Germline CDR1 and CDR2: SGHDN and FVKESK. CDR3 length: 14 residues. The V end was cut by 0 bases, the J end by 4 bases, with 7 bases between. This chain's CDR3 is CASSQDRYYNEQFF. Written as DNA, the CDR3 is TGTGCCAGCAGCCAAGACAGATATTACAATGAGCAGTTCTTC. Based on the CDR3 plus reference TRBV14 and TRBJ2-1, the full variable domain is EAGVTQFPSHSVIEKGQTVTLRCDPISGHDNLYWYRRVMGKEIKFLLHFVKESKQDESGMPNNRFLAERTGGTYSTLKVQPAELEDSGVYFCASSQDRYYNEQFFGPGTRLTVL.

The genes are TRBV6-1 and TRBJ2-2; D is perhaps TRBD2 (5 bases). The CDR3 totals 14 residues. Germline CDR1 MNHNS, CDR2 SASEGT. V lost 7 bases, J lost 4 bases, and 13 bases lay in between. The CDR3 protein is CASKGAAGTGELFF. The DNA of the CDR3 is TGTGCCAGCAAGGGCGCGGCGGGCACCGGGGAGCTGTTTTTT.

This sequence joins TRBV4-1 and TRBJ2-3; TRBD2 matches at 7 bases. CDR1 MGHRA and CDR2 YSYEKL come from the germline V gene. V lost 2 bases to trimming and J lost 0 bases; unmatched junction nucleotides: 8. CDR3 size: 17 residues. Written as DNA, the CDR3 is TGCGCCAGCAGCCAAATTTGGAGGGAGGGTAGCACAGATACGCAGTATTTT. The encoded protein is CASSQIWREGSTDTQYF.

The gene calls are TRBV11-1 and TRBJ2-7; the D gene is possibly TRBD1 (5 bases). Germline CDR1 is SGHAT and CDR2 is FQDESV (reference sequence). The CDR3 has 15 amino acids. V was cut by 5 bases and J by 0 bases, with 14 bases left in between. The CDR3 sequence: CASSKTGDSSYEQYF. CDR3 DNA: TGTGCCAGCAGCAAGACGGGCGACAGCTCCTACGAGCAGTACTTC.

The chain links TRBV2 to TRBJ1-4; D not certain. Trimming stripped 8 bases from V and 6 bases from J, with 16 bases between. Germline assignment: CDR1 SNHLY and CDR2 FYNNEI. The CDR3 consists of 14 residues. The CDR3 loop is CASDRTVRDEKLFF. CDR3 in DNA: TGTGCCAGCGATCGTACGGTCCGTGATGAAAAACTGTTTTTT.

The V call is TRBV5-5, the J call TRBJ1-3; unclear D gene. The length of the CDR3 is 15 residues. The germline V and J ends were trimmed by 1 base and 4 bases, with 12 bases remaining between them. The germline gives CDR1 SGHKS, CDR2 YYEKEE (reference sequence). The CDR3: CASSLFSFSGNTIYF. The CDR3 nucleotides read TGTGCCAGCAGCTTGTTCTCCTTTTCGGGAAACACCATATATTTT.